This T cell receptor beta chain was recovered during a study of blood T cell repertoires in COVID-19. Study-level information: COVID-19 samples collected from the United States, Italy and Spain covered acute and convalescent phases. Sample material is recorded as cDNA or gDNA derived from T cells, B-cell-depleted T cells, or PBMCs.

The CDR3 consists of 12 residues. Per germline, CDR1 LGHDT and CDR2 YNNKEL (reference sequence). V lost 0 bases to trimming and J lost 8 bases, with 4 bases between them. Source study methods: Amplifying reference gene primers gave estimates of nucleated cell counts. Measured with immunoSEQ multiplex PCR; TCRdb has only the in-frame clones, and not every one. The V and J calls and the clone size are those of that table, but D and trimming were determined from the DNA. Of 300,000 to 400,000 clones listed, around four fifths are singletons. The sample taken for sequencing was peripheral blood. The clonotype was recovered from a man aged 30 to 45 with active or convalescent COVID-19. The rearrangement uses TRBV3-1 (or the pseudogene TRBV3-2) and TRBJ2-2; D is unresolved. Written as DNA, the CDR3 is TGTGCCAGCAGCCAAGATACTGGGGAGCTGTTTTTT. Translated, it gives CASSQDTGELFF.